The 20 T cell receptor beta chains below all came from one sample that was sequenced in a study of tumor and adjacent non-tumor tissue in lung cancer. The library came from three nested PCR rounds adapted from ARM-PCR protocols. TCRdb re-called the multiplex PCR reads through MiXCR, storing one row per CDR3 protein. The table records approximately 100,000 distinct CDR3 sequences, 75% of them present only once. This sample's RNA came from whole unsorted tissue. Sequencing was done on a sample of lung tumor tissue. The receptor set was obtained from a woman aged 55-70 years with non-small cell lung cancer.

For this clonotype: One end of the junction is discordant with germline, which a read error may explain. This chain joins TRBV6-1 and TRBJ2-1, with D perhaps TRBD2 (5 bases). Germline CDR1 reads MNHNS; CDR2 reads SASEGT. The CDR3 has 17 residues. The CDR3: CTSNSPPAAVKKDEKFF. Written as DNA, the CDR3 is TGTACCAGCAACTCCCCCCCGGCAGCGGTGAAGAAGGATGAGAAGTTCTTC.

With respect to this clonotype: This may arise from a read error, as a much more abundant clone is one base away. This sequence joins TRBV6-2 or TRBV6-3 and TRBJ2-2, with 11 bases identical to TRBD2. Unmatched junction bases numbered 8, after V lost 8 bases and J lost 3 bases. The CDR3 is 16 residues long. Germline V gene data show CDR1 as MNHEY and CDR2 as SVGEGT. The CDR3 loop reads CASCCLLAGDTGELFF. The DNA of the CDR3 is TGTGCCAGCTGTTGCCTACTAGCGGGAGACACCGGGGAGCTGTTTTTT.

Details on this clonotype: A read error may account for a junction end that differs from germline. The rearrangement uses TRBV11-2 and TRBJ2-6, with 7 bases aligning to TRBD1. This CDR3 comprises 15 residues. Germline V gene lookup returns CDR1 SGHAT and CDR2 FQNNGV. The CDR3 reads CASSPDRHGTNVLTF. CDR3 nucleotides: TGTGCCAGCAGCCCGGACAGGCATGGGACCAACGTCCTGACTTTC. Full variable domain (missing parts from reference TRBV11-2 and TRBJ2-6): EAGVAQSPRYKIIEKRQSVAFWCNPISGHATLYWYQQILGQGPKLLIQFQNNGVVDDSQLPKDRFSAERLKGVDSTLKIQPAKLEDSAVYLCASSPDRHGTNVLTFGAGSRLTVL.

As for this clonotype: This may come from a read error, since a much larger clone is one base off. CDR3 region: CAISEAPHNTGEVFF. The CDR3 nucleotides read TGTGCCATCAGTGAAGCCCCACATAACACCGGGGAGGTGTTTTTT. The chain has TRBV10-3 and TRBJ2-2, with a possible D match to TRBD2 (6 bases). The CDR3 extends over 15 amino acids. Germline V gene lookup returns CDR1 ENHRY and CDR2 SYGVKD.

Regarding this clonotype: The junction and the germline gene differ at one end; a read error may be behind it. The rearrangement uses TRBV20-1 and TRBJ2-1, with TRBD2 as a possible D gene (6 bases). CDR3 length: 14 amino acids. CDR1 is DFQATT, CDR2 SNEGSKA, per germline (reference sequence). The CDR3 loop reads CSYLSGVDYNEQFF. Written as DNA, the CDR3 is TGCAGTTATCTCTCGGGGGTGGACTACAATGAGCAGTTCTTT.

Points on this clonotype: A much larger clone differs by one base, so this may be a read error. CDR3 protein: CASIRPDRGGGYTF. The CDR3 nucleotides are TGTGCCAGCATCCGACCGGACAGGGGGGGAGGCTACACCTTC. This chain joins TRBV28 and TRBJ1-2, with 10 bases aligning to TRBD1. The CDR3 spans 14 residues. Germline V gene sequence: CDR1 MDHEN, CDR2 SYDVKM. Germline trimming cut 7 bases from V and 8 bases from J; bases unmatched to any gene: 10.

The chain has TRBV6-2 or TRBV6-3 and TRBJ2-1; the match to TRBD2 covers 11 bases. Germline lookup yields CDR1 MNHEY and CDR2 SVGEGT. Trimming cost V 5 bases and J 5 bases; bases outside gene matches: 8. CDR3 length equals 16 residues. As DNA, the CDR3 is TGTGCCAGCAGTAACAGACTAGCGGGAAATCACAATGAGCAGTTCTTC. It translates to CASSNRLAGNHNEQFF.

A few counts support this clonotype. This may stem from a read error, because a much larger clone lies one nucleotide away. The chain employs TRBV20-1 and TRBJ2-3; 10 bases agree with TRBD2. The CDR3 runs 15 residues. Germline V gene lookup returns CDR1 DFQATT and CDR2 SNEGSKA (reference sequence). CDR3 nucleotide sequence: TGCAGTGTTAGAGGTAGCGGGGGGCGCACAGATACGCAGTATTTT. Translated: CSVRGSGGRTDTQYF.

A note on this clonotype: Its ends do not fully match the called genes, so a read error is possible. V usage is TRBV11-1 and J usage is TRBJ2-1, with 7 bases matching TRBD2. The CDR3 runs 17 residues. Looked up from germline, CDR1 is SGHAT and CDR2 is FQDESV (reference sequence). The CDR3 reads CASILVLTSRSRNEQFF. The CDR3 region has the DNA TGTGCCAGCATCTTAGTGTTGACTAGCAGGAGCCGCAATGAGCAGTTCTTC.

Comments on this clonotype: Mismatch with germline at one junction end may stem from a read error. The V and J genes are TRBV12-3 or TRBV12-4 and TRBJ1-5, with D uncertain. The CDR3 sequence is 14 residues long. CDR3: CASSFSAGNQPQHF. The CDR3 DNA reads TGTGCCAGCAGTTTTTCTGCGGGCAATCAGCCCCAACATTTT.

On this clonotype itself: As the CDR3 is not closed by the conserved phenylalanine or tryptophan, this likely results from a read error. The chain combines TRBV4-2 with TRBJ2-5; a weak D match, TRBD1 (6 bases). The CDR3 runs 14 residues. Per germline, CDR1 LGHNA and CDR2 YNFKEQ. V lost 1 base and J 5 bases, leaving 11 bases between the germline ends. In DNA, the CDR3 is TGTGCCAGCAGCCAAGGTTTAGGGGGTGAGACCCAGTACTAC. Translation gives CASSQGLGGETQYY.

The genes are TRBV11-2 and TRBJ2-7; D is perhaps TRBD2 (5 bases). The CDR3 is 14 amino acids. Germline V gene sequence: CDR1 SGHAT, CDR2 FQNNGV. CDR3 DNA sequence: TGTATCAGCAGCTCAAGGTCGGGGTTCTACGAGCAGTACTTC. As protein: CISSSRSGFYEQYF.

The chain uses TRBV20-1 and TRBJ1-6; no reliable D call. The CDR3 is made up of 15 amino acids. Germline V gene lookup returns CDR1 DFQATT and CDR2 SNEGSKA (reference sequence). The V end lost 6 bases, the J end lost 12 bases, and 24 bases lay between the germline ends. The CDR3 region is CSAIHRLAGDLPLHF. The CDR3, as DNA: TGCAGTGCCATACACCGTTTGGCAGGTGATTTACCCCTCCACTTT.

This chain connects TRBV20-1 to TRBJ2-7; D may be TRBD1 or TRBD2 (5 bases each). There are 15 residues in the CDR3. CDR1 DFQATT and CDR2 SNEGSKA come from the germline V gene (reference sequence). Trimming cost V 5 bases and J 5 bases, with 22 bases left between them. In DNA, the CDR3 is TGCAGTGCTCGAGGGATTCAGGGTCCCCGCGACGAGCAGTACTTC. This codes for CSARGIQGPRDEQYF.

This clonotype has just one count. A junction end diverges from the germline sequence, so it may reflect a read error. This chain links TRBV6-1 with TRBJ2-7, with TRBD1 matching over 7 bases. The length of the CDR3 is 14 residues. Germline values: CDR1 MNHNS, CDR2 SASEGT. The CDR3 loop reads CASSGGQLSYGQYF. The CDR3 DNA follows: TGTGCCAGCAGTGGGGGACAGCTCTCATACGGGCAGTACTTC.

Remarks on this clonotype: A much larger clone differs by one base, so this may be a read error. The conserved phenylalanine or tryptophan is not found at the CDR3 terminus, so this likely reflects a read error. V usage is TRBV29-1 and J usage is TRBJ2-2; D gene unclear. Germline loops: CDR1 SQVTM, CDR2 ANQGSEA. Trimming removed 4 bases from V and 6 bases from J, with 9 bases in between. This CDR3 contains 12 residues. The CDR3 region is CSVVRGPGELFL. CDR3 in DNA: TGCAGCGTTGTCCGAGGCCCCGGGGAGCTGTTTTTA.

Remarks on this clonotype: A single base separates this from a much larger clone, so it may be a read error. The CDR3 ends on some other residue instead of the conserved phenylalanine or tryptophan, so this is likely a read error. The rearrangement uses TRBV5-1 and TRBJ2-5; D is possibly TRBD2 (6 bases). CDR1 and CDR2 (germline): SGHRS, YFSETQ. Trimming took 3 bases from V and 3 from J, leaving 9 bases between them. CDR3 length equals 13 residues. The chain's CDR3 is CASSWSGEETQYL. The CDR3, as DNA: TGCGCCAGCAGCTGGTCGGGAGAAGAGACCCAGTACCTC.

This sequence joins TRBV5-6 and TRBJ2-7; maybe TRBD1 (5 bases). The CDR3 loop spans 15 amino acids. Germline V CDR1 and CDR2: SGHDT, YYEEEE. Trimming shortened V by 2 bases and J by 2 bases, and 14 bases separated the two germline ends. Written as DNA, the CDR3 is TGTGCCAGCAGCTTCCAGGGCCGAAGCGCCTACGAGCAGTACTTC. This sequence encodes CASSFQGRSAYEQYF. Variable domain in full (rest from reference TRBV5-6 and TRBJ2-7): DAGVTQSPTHLIKTRGQQVTLRCSPKSGHDTVSWYQQALGQGPQFIFQYYEEEERQRGNFPDRFSGHQFPNYSSELNVNALLLGDSALYLCASSFQGRSAYEQYFGPGTRLTVT.

This clonotype was observed a few times. A much larger clonotype is one base distant, so this may be a read error. The V gene is TRBV6-6, the J gene TRBJ1-6, with no clear D. With 7 bases removed from V and 9 bases from J, the gap between germline ends came to 16 bases. This CDR3 comprises 14 residues. From germline, CDR1 is MNHNY and CDR2 SVGAGI (reference sequence). This CDR3 reads CASTLGGRISPLHF. The CDR3 DNA sequence: TGTGCCAGCACCCTAGGAGGGAGAATTTCACCCCTCCACTTT.

As to this clonotype: This could be a read error, since a much larger clone is one nucleotide away. The chain has TRBV29-1 and TRBJ2-7; TRBD1 might be the D (5 bases). This CDR3 has 13 residues. Germline loops: CDR1 SQVTM, CDR2 ANQGSEA. The CDR3 here is CNVSDTRAFGQYF. The CDR3 DNA reads TGCAACGTCTCGGACACCCGTGCTTTCGGGCAGTACTTC.